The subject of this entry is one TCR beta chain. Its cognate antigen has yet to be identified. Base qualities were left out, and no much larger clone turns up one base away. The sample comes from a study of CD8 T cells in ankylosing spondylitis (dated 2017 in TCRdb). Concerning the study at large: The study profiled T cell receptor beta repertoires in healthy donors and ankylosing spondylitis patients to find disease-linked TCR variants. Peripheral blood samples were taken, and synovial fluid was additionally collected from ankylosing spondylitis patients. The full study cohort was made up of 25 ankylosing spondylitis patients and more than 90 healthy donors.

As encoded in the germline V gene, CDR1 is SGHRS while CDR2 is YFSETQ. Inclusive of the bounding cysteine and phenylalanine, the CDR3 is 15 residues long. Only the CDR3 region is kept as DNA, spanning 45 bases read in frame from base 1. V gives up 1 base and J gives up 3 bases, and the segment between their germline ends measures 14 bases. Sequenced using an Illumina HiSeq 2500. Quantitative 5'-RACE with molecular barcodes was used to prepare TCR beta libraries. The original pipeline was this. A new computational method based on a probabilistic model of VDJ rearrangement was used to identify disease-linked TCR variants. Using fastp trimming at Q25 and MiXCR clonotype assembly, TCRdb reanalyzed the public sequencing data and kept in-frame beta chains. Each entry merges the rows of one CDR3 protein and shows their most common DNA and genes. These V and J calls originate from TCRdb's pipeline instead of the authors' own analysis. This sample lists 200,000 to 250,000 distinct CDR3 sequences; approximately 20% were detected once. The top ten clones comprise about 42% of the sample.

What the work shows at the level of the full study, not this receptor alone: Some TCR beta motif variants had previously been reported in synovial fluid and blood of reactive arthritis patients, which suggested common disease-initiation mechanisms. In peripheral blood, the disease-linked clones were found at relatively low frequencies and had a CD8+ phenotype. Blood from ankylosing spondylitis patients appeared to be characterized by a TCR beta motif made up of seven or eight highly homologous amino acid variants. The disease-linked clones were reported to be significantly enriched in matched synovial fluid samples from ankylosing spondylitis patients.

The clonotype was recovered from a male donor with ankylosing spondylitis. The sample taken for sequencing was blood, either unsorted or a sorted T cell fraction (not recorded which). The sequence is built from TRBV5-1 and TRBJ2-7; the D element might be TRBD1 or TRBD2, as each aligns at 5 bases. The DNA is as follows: TGCGCCAGCAGCTTGAGAACAGGAGGATACTACGAGCAGTACTTC. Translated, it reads CASSLRTGGYYEQYF.